Listed here is a single T cell receptor beta chain. The entry originates in a study of technical replicates of blood from a few donors. Method: immunoSEQ multiplex PCR; TCRdb's copy keeps in-frame clones and lacks some. The data show 70,000 to 80,000 clones, about 96% seen once. The CDR3 totals 13 residues. Trimming pared 7 bases from V and 1 base from J, leaving 14 bases between. Germline lookup yields CDR1 SQVTM and CDR2 ANQGSEA. This receptor was obtained from a human donor in good health. The sequenced sample was T cells isolated from PBMCs. The chain is built from TRBV29-1 and TRBJ2-7; D possibly corresponds to TRBD1 (5 bases). The CDR3: CSATGHASYEQYF. The CDR3 coding sequence is TGCAGCGCTACAGGACATGCGTCCTACGAGCAGTACTTC.